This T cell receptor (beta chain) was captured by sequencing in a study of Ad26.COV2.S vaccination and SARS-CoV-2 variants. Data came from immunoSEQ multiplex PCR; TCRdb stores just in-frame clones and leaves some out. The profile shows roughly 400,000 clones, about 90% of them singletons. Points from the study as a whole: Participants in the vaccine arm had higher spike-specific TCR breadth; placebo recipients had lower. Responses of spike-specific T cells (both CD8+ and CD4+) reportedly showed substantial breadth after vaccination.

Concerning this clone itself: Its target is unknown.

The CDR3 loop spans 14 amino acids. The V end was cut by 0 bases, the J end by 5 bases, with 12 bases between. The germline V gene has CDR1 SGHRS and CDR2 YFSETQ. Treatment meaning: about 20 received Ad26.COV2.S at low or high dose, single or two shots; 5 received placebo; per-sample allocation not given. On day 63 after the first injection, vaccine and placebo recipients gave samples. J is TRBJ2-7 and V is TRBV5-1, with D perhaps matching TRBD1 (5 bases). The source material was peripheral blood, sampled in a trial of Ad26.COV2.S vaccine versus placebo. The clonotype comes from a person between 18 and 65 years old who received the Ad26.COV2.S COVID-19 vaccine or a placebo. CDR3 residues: CASSLAQGRDEQYF. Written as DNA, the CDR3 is TGCGCCAGCAGCTTGGCCCAGGGAAGAGACGAGCAGTACTTC.